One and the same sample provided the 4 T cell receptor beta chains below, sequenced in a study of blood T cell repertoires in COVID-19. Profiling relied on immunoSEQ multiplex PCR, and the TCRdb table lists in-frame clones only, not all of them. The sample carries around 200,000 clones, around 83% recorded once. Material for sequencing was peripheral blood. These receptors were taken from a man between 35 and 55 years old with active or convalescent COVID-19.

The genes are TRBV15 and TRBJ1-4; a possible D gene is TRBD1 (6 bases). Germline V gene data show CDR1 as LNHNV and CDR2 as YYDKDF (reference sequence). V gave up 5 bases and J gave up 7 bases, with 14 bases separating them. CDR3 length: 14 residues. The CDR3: CATSFQGFSEKLFF. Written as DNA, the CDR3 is TGTGCCACCAGCTTTCAGGGGTTTAGTGAAAAACTGTTTTTT.

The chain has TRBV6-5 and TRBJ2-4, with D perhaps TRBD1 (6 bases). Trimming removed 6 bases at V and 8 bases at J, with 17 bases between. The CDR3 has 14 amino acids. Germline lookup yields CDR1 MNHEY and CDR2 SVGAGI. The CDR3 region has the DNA TGTGCCAGCAGGGACACAGGGAGTTTTGACATTCAGTACTTC. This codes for CASRDTGSFDIQYF.

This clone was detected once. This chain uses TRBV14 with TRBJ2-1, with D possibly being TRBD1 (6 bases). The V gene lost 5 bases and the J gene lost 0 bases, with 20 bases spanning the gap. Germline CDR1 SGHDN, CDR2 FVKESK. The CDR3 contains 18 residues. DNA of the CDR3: TGTGCCAGCAGCGGGTACAGGGTCCTTGGTCACTCCTACAATGAGCAGTTCTTC. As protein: CASSGYRVLGHSYNEQFF.

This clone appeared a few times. The CDR3 spells CASRGANQPQHF. In DNA, the CDR3 is TGTGCCAGCAGGGGAGCGAATCAGCCCCAGCATTTT. This chain joins TRBV6-5 and TRBJ1-5, with no clear D. The CDR3 totals 12 residues. V dropped 6 bases and J dropped 4 bases, with 7 bases sitting between them. Germline-derived CDR1 and CDR2 are MNHEY and SVGAGI.